Below, 26 T cell receptor beta chains from the same sample are listed, as sequenced in a study of glioma-infiltrating T cells. Amplification of TCR alpha and beta CDR3 regions from RNA used iRepertoire nested multiplex PCR. MiXCR, applied by TCRdb to the multiplex PCR reads, yields one record per CDR3 protein. The table shows around 97,000 distinct CDR3 sequences, with around 28% occurring only once. The specimen was glioma tissue, nonneoplastic brain tissue, or PBMCs (not recorded which). Receptors originate from a human donor with low-grade glioma or glioblastoma, undergoing nonglioma brain surgery, or in good health (not recorded which).

This clonotype has a handful of counts. This chain connects TRBV12-3 or TRBV12-4 to TRBJ2-3; 12 bases line up with TRBD2. The CDR3 has 15 amino acids. Germline trimming cut 6 bases from V and 4 bases from J; bases unmatched to any gene: 5. DNA for the CDR3: TGTGCCAGCAGGCGGACTAGCGGGGTTGCAGATACGCAGTATTTT. This gives the protein CASRRTSGVADTQYF.

The table lists this clonotype with many counts. The rearrangement joins TRBV6-1 to TRBJ2-5; a weak D match, TRBD2 (6 bases). Between the trimmed V and J ends, which lost 8 bases and 2 bases, there was a span of 18 bases. This CDR3 comprises 15 residues. The germline gives CDR1 MNHNS, CDR2 SASEGT. The CDR3 sequence is CASQSRLVLQETQYF. The CDR3 DNA reads as TGTGCCAGCCAATCCCGACTAGTCCTACAAGAGACCCAGTACTTC.

This clonotype was detected ten times or more. The chain is built from TRBV25-1 and TRBJ1-6; D call uncertain. The V end was cut by 5 bases, the J end by 5 bases, with 10 bases between. The CDR3 has 14 amino acids. The germline V gene has CDR1 MGHDK and CDR2 SYGVNS. Here the CDR3 DNA reads TGTGCCAGCAGTTACTCGGCACATAATTCACCCCTCCACTTT. The encoded protein is CASSYSAHNSPLHF. Variable domain in full (rest from reference TRBV25-1 and TRBJ1-6): EADIYQTPRYLVIGTGKKITLECSQTMGHDKMYWYQQDPGMELHLIHYSYGVNSTEKGDLSSESTVSRIRTEHFPLTLESARPSHTSQYLCASSYSAHNSPLHFGNGTRLTVT.

As to this clonotype: A much larger clone differs by one base, so this may be a read error. This chain joins TRBV20-1 and TRBJ1-2, with D unclear. Trimming stripped 7 bases from V and 2 bases from J, with 8 bases between. The CDR3 totals 11 residues. Looked up from germline, CDR1 is DFQATT and CDR2 is SNEGSKA (reference sequence). CDR3 bases: TGCAGTGGTCCCGGGAACTATGGCTACACCTTC. Its translation is CSGPGNYGYTF.

This clonotype showed up just a few times. This chain links TRBV7-2 with TRBJ2-5, with D possibly called TRBD1 or TRBD2 (5 bases each). CDR3 length: 15 residues. The ends were cut back, 2 bases at V and 5 bases at J, with 15 bases in the middle. Germline lookup yields CDR1 SGHTA and CDR2 FQGNSA. CDR3 region: CASSLLAGRLETQYF. The CDR3 DNA reads as TGTGCCAGCAGCTTATTGGCAGGGAGATTGGAGACCCAGTACTTC.

This clonotype was seen only a few times. J is TRBJ1-1 and V is TRBV18, with no clear D. The germline V and J ends were trimmed by 2 bases and 1 base, with 8 bases remaining between them. The germline CDR1 and CDR2 sequences are KGHSH and LQKENI. There are 14 residues in the CDR3. CDR3 DNA: TGTGCCAGCTCACCAGTTCTGGGGAACACTGAAGCTTTCTTT. Encoded protein: CASSPVLGNTEAFF.

This clonotype has a single count. A much larger clone sits a single nucleotide away, making a read error possible. The chain uses TRBV27 and TRBJ2-4; D remains ambiguous. Per the germline V gene, CDR1 is MNHEY and CDR2 is SMNVEV (reference sequence). There are 16 residues in the CDR3. DNA for the CDR3: TGTGCCGGCAGTTTATTAGGCACACTAGCCAAAAACATTCAGTACTTC. Its translation is CAGSLLGTLAKNIQYF.

This clonotype has more than one count but fewer than ten. This chain links TRBV11-1 with TRBJ2-1; no clear D. The V gene's germline CDR1 is SGHAT and CDR2 FQDESV (reference sequence). Trimming shortened V by 7 bases and J by 8 bases, and 15 bases separated the two germline ends. The CDR3 loop spans 13 amino acids. This CDR3 is CASTSGWSDEQFF. For the CDR3, the DNA is TGTGCCAGCACCTCCGGCTGGTCGGATGAGCAGTTCTTC.

The V call is TRBV7-2, the J call TRBJ2-5; maybe TRBD2 (5 bases). Germline CDR1 reads SGHTA; CDR2 reads FQGNSA. The CDR3 is 15 amino acids. V was pared by 2 bases and J by 4 bases, with 14 bases between. CDR3 sequence (DNA): TGTGCCAGCAGCTTATCTTCCCGGACTTTAGAGACCCAGTACTTC. Residues: CASSLSSRTLETQYF. Looking up the rest from reference TRBV7-2 and TRBJ2-5 gives the full variable domain: GAGVSQSPSNKVTEKGKDVELRCDPISGHTALYWYRQSLGQGLEFLIYFQGNSAPDKSGLPSDRFSAERTGGSVSTLTIQRTQQEDSAVYLCASSLSSRTLETQYFGPGTRLLVL.

In this sample, this clonotype turned up a few times. This CDR3 is CASSQESGDTGPAPTQYF. In nucleotides, the CDR3 is TGTGCCAGCAGCCAAGAATCGGGCGACACAGGGCCTGCCCCGACCCAGTACTTC. The chain joins TRBV14 to TRBJ2-5; D might be TRBD1 (6 bases). Germline V lookup: CDR1 SGHDN, CDR2 FVKESK. There are 18 residues in the CDR3. Trimming stripped 0 bases from V and 7 bases from J, with 24 bases between.

This clonotype was recorded only once. This chain connects TRBV5-4 to TRBJ2-1; D gene unclear. CDR1 and CDR2 (germline): SGHNT, YYREEE (reference sequence). CDR3 length: 11 residues. Trimming stripped 6 bases from V and 6 bases from J, with 7 bases between. This CDR3 is CASNRPNEQFF. CDR3 sequence (DNA): TGTGCCAGCAACCGGCCCAATGAGCAGTTCTTC. Variable domain in full (rest from reference TRBV5-4 and TRBJ2-1): ETGVTQSPTHLIKTRGQQVTLRCSSQSGHNTVSWYQQALGQGPQFIFQYYREEENGRGNFPPRFSGLQFPNYSSELNVNALELDDSALYLCASNRPNEQFFGPGTRLTVL.

This clonotype was seen at least ten times. The V call is TRBV20-1, the J call TRBJ1-1; possibly TRBD1 for D (5 bases). This CDR3 region has 11 residues. Germline V CDR1 and CDR2: DFQATT, SNEGSKA (reference sequence). This chain's CDR3 is CRLEGDTEAFF. CDR3 DNA sequence: TGCAGACTCGAAGGGGACACTGAAGCTTTCTTT.

This clonotype was recorded a few times. V and J are TRBV3-1 and TRBJ1-5; perhaps TRBD1 as D (5 bases). The CDR3 is 14 residues long. The V gene's germline CDR1 is LGHDT and CDR2 YNNKEL (reference sequence). Trimming shortened V by 5 bases and J by 3 bases, and 11 bases separated the two germline ends. The CDR3: CASSWRGTNQPQHF. The CDR3 bases are TGTGCCAGCAGCTGGAGGGGTACCAATCAGCCCCAGCATTTT. Full variable domain (remainder filled in from reference TRBV3-1 and TRBJ1-5): DTAVSQTPKYLVTQMGNDKSIKCEQNLGHDTMYWYKQDSKKFLKIMFSYNNKELIINETVPNRFSPKSPDKAHLNLHINSLELGDSAVYFCASSWRGTNQPQHFGDGTRLSIL.

The chain links TRBV5-7 to TRBJ2-5, with TRBD1 matching 7 bases. TRBV5-7 is flagged as an ORF with uncertain function. This CDR3 has 13 residues. V lost 4 bases to trimming and J lost 5 bases; unmatched junction nucleotides: 5. In DNA, the CDR3 is TGTGCCAGCAGCATAACAGGGGTTGAGACCCAGTACTTC. As protein: CASSITGVETQYF.

This clonotype was observed many times. The V call is TRBV20-1, the J call TRBJ2-1; 14 bases are shared with TRBD2. The CDR3 runs to 14 residues. After removal of 5 bases from V and 5 bases from J, the junction contained 2 bases not matched to a gene. The germline CDR1 and CDR2 sequences are DFQATT and SNEGSKA (reference sequence). The CDR3 is CSAGTSGGNNEQFF. As DNA, the CDR3 is TGCAGTGCTGGGACTAGCGGGGGTAACAATGAGCAGTTCTTC.

As regards this clonotype: This clone may be a read error of a much larger clone one base away. The chain uses TRBV6-2 or TRBV6-3 and TRBJ2-7; TRBD2 might be the D (6 bases). This CDR3 spans 14 amino acids. V dropped 10 bases and J dropped 7 bases, with 23 bases sitting between them. Germline values: CDR1 MNHEY, CDR2 SVGEGT. The CDR3 region is CATWGSGSYNEQYF. Written as DNA, the CDR3 is TGTGCCACCTGGGGTAGCGGCTCCTACAATGAGCAGTACTTC.

Remarks on this clonotype: This may be a read error, as it is one base from a much larger clone. CDR3 amino acids: CASTQGEAGHTF. The CDR3, as DNA: TGTGCCAGCACCCAAGGGGAGGCTGGCCACACCTTC. The chain has TRBV6-1 and TRBJ1-2, with D maybe TRBD1 (5 bases). Germline loops: CDR1 MNHNS, CDR2 SASEGT. The CDR3 covers 12 residues.

In this sample, this clonotype turned up many times. V gene TRBV20-1 combines with J gene TRBJ2-7, with TRBD2 matching over 7 bases. This CDR3 is 12 amino acids long. V shed 7 bases and J 2 bases; nucleotides not matched to a gene: 5. Germline V CDR1 and CDR2: DFQATT, SNEGSKA (reference sequence). This chain's CDR3 is CSGLAQTYEQYF. The CDR3 DNA follows: TGCAGTGGACTAGCCCAAACCTACGAGCAGTACTTC.

In its sample, this clonotype was seen many times. V is TRBV6-1 and J is TRBJ2-7; D remains unclear. This CDR3 is 13 amino acids long. Germline CDR1 MNHNS, CDR2 SASEGT. Trimming cost V 6 bases and J 0 bases, with 9 bases left between them. CDR3 bases: TGTGCCAGCAGCCCCAGGAGCTCCTACGAGCAGTACTTC. Translated: CASSPRSSYEQYF.

This clonotype was observed many times. This chain joins TRBV6-1 and TRBJ1-5; D is undetermined. The CDR3 totals 15 residues. V was cut by 0 bases and J by 3 bases, with 9 bases left in between. Germline V gene data show CDR1 as MNHNS and CDR2 as SASEGT. The CDR3 loop reads CASSEAHSNNQPQHF. The CDR3 nucleotides are TGTGCCAGCAGTGAAGCGCACAGCAACAATCAGCCCCAGCATTTT.

The chain combines TRBV12-3 or TRBV12-4 with TRBJ1-4; D is uncertain. The CDR3 has 13 residues. V was pared by 6 bases and J by 8 bases, with 13 bases between. The CDR3: CASRPTRPEKLFF. The CDR3 nucleotides are TGTGCCAGCAGGCCGACACGTCCGGAAAAACTGTTTTTT.

There are many counts of this clonotype. This chain uses TRBV20-1 with TRBJ2-1; 8 bases map to TRBD2. V shed 6 bases and J 4 bases; nucleotides not matched to a gene: 8. Germline V gene sequence: CDR1 DFQATT, CDR2 SNEGSKA (reference sequence). This CDR3 contains 14 residues. The CDR3 reads CSATPSGQYNEQFF. The CDR3 DNA reads as TGCAGTGCCACTCCTAGCGGGCAATACAATGAGCAGTTCTTC.

The V and J genes are TRBV19 and TRBJ1-1; D perhaps matches TRBD1 (5 bases). The V end was cut by 4 bases, the J end by 4 bases, with 13 bases between. This CDR3 spans 14 amino acids. Germline values: CDR1 LNHDA, CDR2 SQIVND (reference sequence). The CDR3 DNA is TGTGCCAGTAGTACCCAGGGTGGTGGCACTGAAGCTTTCTTT. As protein: CASSTQGGGTEAFF. Drawing the rest from reference TRBV19 and TRBJ1-1, the complete variable domain is DGGITQSPKYLFRKEGQNVTLSCEQNLNHDAMYWYRQDPGQGLRLIYYSQIVNDFQKGDIAEGYSVSREKKESFPLTVTSAQKNPTAFYLCASSTQGGGTEAFFGQGTRLTVV.

As regards this clonotype: A read error may be the cause here, since a much bigger clone is one base away. The V gene is TRBV27, the J gene TRBJ1-5, with D uncertain. There are 15 residues in the CDR3. CDR1 is MNHEY, CDR2 SMNVEV, per germline (reference sequence). CDR3 bases: TGTGCCAGCAGGCCGGTCAGAGTCAGCAGTCAGCCCCAGCATTTT. It codes for CASRPVRVSSQPQHF.

This clonotype was seen ten or more times. The chain is built from TRBV7-2 and TRBJ2-3; D unresolved. Germline-derived CDR1 and CDR2 are SGHTA and FQGNSA. Trimming removed 1 base from V and 2 bases from J, with 7 bases in between. The CDR3 sequence is 14 residues long. The CDR3 DNA reads as TGTGCCAGCAGCTTAGGGATGTACACAGATACGCAGTATTTT. It is translated as CASSLGMYTDTQYF.

V is TRBV11-2 and J is TRBJ1-1, with D tentatively TRBD1 (6 bases). Trimming took off 5 bases at V and 1 base at J, with 14 bases between the two ends. The CDR3 is made up of 15 amino acids. Per germline, CDR1 SGHAT and CDR2 FQNNGV. For the CDR3, the DNA is TGTGCCAGCAGCACCCCACGAGGGGGGAACACTGAAGCTTTCTTT. Translated, it gives CASSTPRGGNTEAFF.